The next 9 T cell receptor beta chains were all read from a single sample in a study of CD8 T cells in ankylosing spondylitis. The study's findings and limits: Ankylosing spondylitis blood appeared to carry a characteristic TCR beta motif of 7 or 8 highly homologous variants.

MiXCR, run by TCRdb on the 5' RACE reads, gives a single entry per CDR3 protein. The top ten hold under 0.6% of the sample, which has hundreds of thousands of distinct CDR3 sequences, approximately 12% seen once. These receptors' antigens are unknown. Sequencing was carried out using blood, either unsorted or a sorted T cell fraction (not recorded which). These receptors all stem from a male donor with ankylosing spondylitis.

CDR3 nucleotides: TGTGCCAACCGGGACAGGGTCAGGAACATTCAGTACTTC. It is translated as CANRDRVRNIQYF. The rearrangement joins TRBV2 to TRBJ2-4; 9 nucleotides align to TRBD1. The trim removed 10 bases at V and 7 bases at J, leaving 8 bases unmatched. Germline CDR1 SNHLY, CDR2 FYNNEI. The CDR3 totals 13 residues.

This clonotype was counted a few times. The V and J genes are TRBV6-1 and TRBJ1-1, with 7 positions matching TRBD1. This CDR3 has 15 amino acids. Germline V gene lookup returns CDR1 MNHNS and CDR2 SASEGT. Unmatched junction bases numbered 18, after V lost 6 bases and J lost 11 bases. CDR3 amino acids: CASSFGAGGKLYAFF. The CDR3 DNA follows: TGTGCCAGCAGCTTTGGGGCAGGGGGAAAGTTGTACGCTTTCTTT.

This clonotype appeared a few times. The gene calls are TRBV20-1 and TRBJ1-1, with 7 bases aligning to TRBD1. The CDR3 is 15 amino acids. Trimming took 5 bases from V and 4 from J; bases not matched to a gene: 13. Looked up from germline, CDR1 is DFQATT and CDR2 is SNEGSKA (reference sequence). CDR3 nucleotide sequence: TGCAGTGCTTCCGGGACAGCCGAATGGTTCACTGAAGCTTTCTTT. The encoded protein is CSASGTAEWFTEAFF.

This clonotype was observed a handful of times. The J gene is TRBJ2-2, the V gene TRBV6-5, with D unresolved. Trimming pared 5 bases from V and 6 bases from J, leaving 7 bases between. The CDR3 loop spans 12 amino acids. Germline V gene data show CDR1 as MNHEY and CDR2 as SVGAGI. The CDR3 sequence: CASSRWAGELFF. In DNA, the CDR3 is TGTGCCAGCAGTCGTTGGGCCGGGGAGCTGTTTTTT.

The chain links TRBV29-1 to TRBJ2-3; 12 bases match TRBD1. Looked up from germline, CDR1 is SQVTM and CDR2 is ANQGSEA. The CDR3 is 12 amino acids. V lost 7 bases, J lost 6 bases, and 2 bases stayed unmatched. CDR3 nucleotide sequence: TGCAGCGGTGGGACAGGGGGCGATACGCAGTATTTT. Its translation: CSGGTGGDTQYF.

This clonotype was observed a handful of times. V usage is TRBV20-1 and J usage is TRBJ2-1; D uncertain. CDR1 is DFQATT, CDR2 SNEGSKA, per germline (reference sequence). Between the trimmed V and J ends, which lost 0 bases and 3 bases, there was a span of 6 bases. The CDR3 is 13 amino acids. Here the CDR3 reads CSARDRNYNEQFF. The CDR3 nucleotides read TGCAGTGCTAGAGATCGGAACTACAATGAGCAGTTCTTC.

J is TRBJ2-2 and V is TRBV6-2 or TRBV6-3, with D possibly being TRBD1 (6 bases). CDR3 length equals 13 residues. Germline-derived CDR1 and CDR2 are MNHEY and SVGEGT. V shed 5 bases and J shed 7 bases, with 11 bases lying between them. The CDR3 spells CASSDRTGGELFF. The CDR3 coding sequence is TGTGCCAGCAGTGACAGGACCGGCGGGGAGCTGTTTTTT.

V gene TRBV27 combines with J gene TRBJ2-3, with D maybe TRBD2 (5 bases). The CDR3 is 16 residues long. Germline V gene sequence: CDR1 MNHEY, CDR2 SMNVEV (reference sequence). The V and J ends lost 4 bases and 1 base respectively, with 15 bases between them. This CDR3 is CASSYTRRHGTDTQYF. The CDR3 coding sequence is TGTGCCAGCAGTTACACTAGGCGGCATGGCACAGATACGCAGTATTTT.

This clonotype was recorded a few times. J is TRBJ2-7 and V is TRBV20-1, with 7 nucleotides matching TRBD2. V was pared by 5 bases and J by 7 bases, with 20 bases of the junction left unmatched. The germline gives CDR1 DFQATT, CDR2 SNEGSKA (reference sequence). This CDR3 contains 16 residues. CDR3 protein: CSAFRSKGGPRREQYF. The CDR3 nucleotides read TGCAGTGCTTTCCGTAGTAAGGGAGGGCCTAGACGGGAGCAGTACTTC.